This T cell receptor (beta chain) was found in a study of blood T cell repertoires in COVID-19. The participants were between about 18 and 90 years old and came from some 23 US areas. This clone was seen just once. The CDR3 runs 15 residues. The junction had 2 bases not matched to a gene; V was cut back by 3 bases and J by 5 bases. In germline, CDR1 is SGDLS, CDR2 YYNGEE. As originally analysed: The assay estimated nucleated cells by amplifying reference gene primers. Profiling relied on immunoSEQ multiplex PCR, and the TCRdb table lists in-frame clones only, not all of them. Clone size and the V and J calls come from that table; the DNA yielded D and trimming. The profile shows approximately 150,000 clones, over 80% of them singletons.

This sequence originates from a man aged 55-75 years who had recovered from COVID-19. The sequenced material came from PBMCs or T cells enriched from blood (not recorded which). The J gene is TRBJ2-1, the V gene TRBV9, with TRBD2 matching 13 bases. CDR3 DNA sequence: TGTGCCAGCAGCGGAGGGACTAGCGGGAACAATGAGCAGTTCTTC. Its translation: CASSGGTSGNNEQFF.